This T cell receptor beta chain was observed in a study of beta chain features in type 1 diabetes. Study-wide points: Individuals with type 1 diabetes displayed fewer insertions and more deletions at VDJ junctions.

The CDR3 contains 12 residues. Trimming cost V 3 bases and J 7 bases, with 12 bases left between them. The germline gives CDR1 GTSNPN, CDR2 SVGIG (reference sequence). The whole isolated RNA underwent reverse transcription, so sequencing captured expressed TCRB transcripts. TCRdb's table, derived via immunoSEQ multiplex PCR, lists solely in-frame clones and lacks some. The top ten clones hold roughly 0.045% of a sample with about 350,000 clones, 15% to 20% of them seen once. As regards this clone: Its antigen is unknown.

This TCR came from a young woman in good health. Sequenced: naive CD4+ T cells from blood. The genes are TRBV30 and TRBJ1-1; D perhaps matches TRBD1 (5 bases). The CDR3 loop is CAWSGGGVEAFF. As DNA, the CDR3 is TGTGCCTGGAGCGGTGGAGGGGTTGAAGCTTTCTTT.